What follows are 4 T cell receptor beta chains derived from one specimen sequenced in a study of a mutant IDH1 vaccine in newly diagnosed glioma. Assay: immunoSEQ multiplex PCR; the TCRdb copy retains only in-frame clones and omits some. Among some 56,000 clones, around 92% were seen once, and the ten largest hold over 2.5%. Time point described: baseline, week 1 (first vaccination visit). The sample's treatment: pre-vaccination baseline after standard-of-care therapy. The specimen was PBMCs, collected from a glioma patient treated with radiotherapy, temozolomide or both. The receptors shown here come from a man aged 45-60 years with glioma.

This clone was seen a few times. The V gene is TRBV4-1, the J gene TRBJ2-2; no firm D call. Germline CDR1 and CDR2: MGHRA and YSYEKL. Trimming removed 0 bases from V and 7 bases from J, with 6 bases in between. CDR3 length: 13 amino acids. The CDR3 sequence: CASSQDRIGELFF. The CDR3 DNA reads as TGCGCCAGCAGCCAAGATCGGATCGGGGAGCTGTTTTTT.

This chain uses TRBV9 with TRBJ1-4; 7 bases are a match to TRBD1. Germline-derived CDR1 and CDR2 are SGDLS and YYNGEE. V was clipped by 0 bases and J by 5 bases; unmatched bases: 4. CDR3 length: 15 amino acids. CDR3 loop: CASSVAQGGNEKLFF. The CDR3 nucleotides read TGTGCCAGCAGCGTAGCTCAAGGGGGCAATGAAAAACTGTTTTTT.

This chain uses TRBV5-8 with TRBJ2-1; D is undetermined. The CDR3 spans 12 residues. Trimming shortened V by 2 bases and J by 10 bases, and 10 bases separated the two germline ends. Germline V CDR1 and CDR2: SGHTS, YDEGEE. The CDR3 is CASSFLRAEQFF. The CDR3 region has the DNA TGTGCCAGCAGCTTCCTCCGGGCCGAGCAGTTCTTC.

Only one count was recorded for this clone. V is TRBV9 and J is TRBJ2-6; possibly TRBD2 for D (7 bases). CDR1 and CDR2 (germline): SGDLS, YYNGEE. CDR3 size: 17 residues. Trimming took off 7 bases at V and 0 bases at J, with 17 bases between the two ends. The CDR3 region has the DNA TGTGCCAGCCGAGGGGGAGGGTACTACTCTGGGGCCAACGTCCTGACTTTC. This sequence encodes CASRGGGYYSGANVLTF.